The entry that follows covers one T cell receptor (beta chain) sequence. The sample originates from a study of blood T cell repertoires in COVID-19. Profiling relied on immunoSEQ multiplex PCR, and the TCRdb table lists in-frame clones only, not all of them. In the table there are around 700,000 clones, about nine tenths of which are singletons. The V and J ends lost 5 bases and 0 bases respectively, with 9 bases between them. CDR3 size: 15 residues. Looked up from germline, CDR1 is SGHRS and CDR2 is YFSETQ. J is TRBJ2-6 and V is TRBV5-1, with a weak D call TRBD2 (5 bases). The source is a young woman with acute or convalescent COVID-19. Sequencing was done on a sample of peripheral blood. CDR3: CASRDTSSGANVLTF. The CDR3 nucleotides are TGCGCCAGCAGAGATACTAGCTCTGGGGCCAACGTCCTGACTTTC.